Reported below is one T cell receptor (beta chain). This entry is derived from a study of blood T cell repertoires in COVID-19. Background on the study: Acute and convalescent COVID-19 specimens originated in the United States, Italy and Spain. T cells, B-cell-depleted T cells, or PBMCs supplied cDNA or gDNA.

The authors' processing: From reference gene primer amplification, estimates of nucleated cell counts were derived. Produced via immunoSEQ multiplex PCR; TCRdb's table is partial and in-frame only. V and J calls and clone size are given by that table; D and trimming were obtained from the DNA. The sample records roughly 250,000 clones, around 90% being singletons. Each participant's cohort was designated according to participant-reported clinical history. CDR3 length: 15 residues. Germline CDR1 WNHNN, CDR2 SYGVQD (reference sequence). Trimming took 4 bases from V and 9 from J; bases not matched to a gene: 9.

The sequence was collected from a woman in her late teens or twenties who had recovered from COVID-19. The specimen was PBMCs or T cells enriched from blood (not recorded which). V and J are TRBV10-1 and TRBJ2-1, with 10 bases fitting TRBD2. CDR3 DNA sequence: TGCGCCAGCAGTGTCGCTAGCGGGAGTGTCGGTGAGCAGTTCTTC. It is translated as CASSVASGSVGEQFF.